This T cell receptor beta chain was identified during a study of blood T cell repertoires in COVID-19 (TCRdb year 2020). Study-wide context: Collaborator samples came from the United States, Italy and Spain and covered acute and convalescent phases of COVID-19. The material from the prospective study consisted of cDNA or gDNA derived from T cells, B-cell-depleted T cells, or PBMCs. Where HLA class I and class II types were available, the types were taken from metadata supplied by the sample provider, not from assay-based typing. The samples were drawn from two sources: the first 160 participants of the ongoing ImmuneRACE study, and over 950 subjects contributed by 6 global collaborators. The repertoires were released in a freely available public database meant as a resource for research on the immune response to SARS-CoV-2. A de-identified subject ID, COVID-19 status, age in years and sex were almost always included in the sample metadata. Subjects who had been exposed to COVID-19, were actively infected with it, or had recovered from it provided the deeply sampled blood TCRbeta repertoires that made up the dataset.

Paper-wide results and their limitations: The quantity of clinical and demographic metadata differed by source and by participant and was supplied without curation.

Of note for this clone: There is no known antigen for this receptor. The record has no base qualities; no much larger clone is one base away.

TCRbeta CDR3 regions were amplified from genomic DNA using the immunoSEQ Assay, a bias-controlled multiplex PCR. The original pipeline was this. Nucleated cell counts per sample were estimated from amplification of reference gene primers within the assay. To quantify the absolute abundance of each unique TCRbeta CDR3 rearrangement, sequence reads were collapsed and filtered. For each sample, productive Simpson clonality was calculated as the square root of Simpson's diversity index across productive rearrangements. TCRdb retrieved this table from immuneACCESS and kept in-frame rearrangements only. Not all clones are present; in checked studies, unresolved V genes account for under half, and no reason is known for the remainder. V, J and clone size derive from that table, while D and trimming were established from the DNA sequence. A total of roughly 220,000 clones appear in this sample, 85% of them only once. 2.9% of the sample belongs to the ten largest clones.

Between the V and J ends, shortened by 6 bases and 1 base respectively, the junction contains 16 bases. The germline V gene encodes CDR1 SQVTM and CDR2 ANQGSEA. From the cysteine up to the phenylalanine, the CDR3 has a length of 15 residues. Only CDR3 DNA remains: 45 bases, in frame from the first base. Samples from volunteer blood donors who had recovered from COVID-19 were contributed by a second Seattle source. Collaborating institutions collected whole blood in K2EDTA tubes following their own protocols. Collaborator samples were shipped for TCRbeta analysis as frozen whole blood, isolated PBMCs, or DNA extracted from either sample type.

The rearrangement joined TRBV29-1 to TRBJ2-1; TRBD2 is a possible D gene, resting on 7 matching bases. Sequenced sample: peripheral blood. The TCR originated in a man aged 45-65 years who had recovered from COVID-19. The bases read TGCAGCGTGGGGGGGGGCCTCATGTCCTACAATGAGCAGTTCTTC. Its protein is CSVGGGLMSYNEQFF.